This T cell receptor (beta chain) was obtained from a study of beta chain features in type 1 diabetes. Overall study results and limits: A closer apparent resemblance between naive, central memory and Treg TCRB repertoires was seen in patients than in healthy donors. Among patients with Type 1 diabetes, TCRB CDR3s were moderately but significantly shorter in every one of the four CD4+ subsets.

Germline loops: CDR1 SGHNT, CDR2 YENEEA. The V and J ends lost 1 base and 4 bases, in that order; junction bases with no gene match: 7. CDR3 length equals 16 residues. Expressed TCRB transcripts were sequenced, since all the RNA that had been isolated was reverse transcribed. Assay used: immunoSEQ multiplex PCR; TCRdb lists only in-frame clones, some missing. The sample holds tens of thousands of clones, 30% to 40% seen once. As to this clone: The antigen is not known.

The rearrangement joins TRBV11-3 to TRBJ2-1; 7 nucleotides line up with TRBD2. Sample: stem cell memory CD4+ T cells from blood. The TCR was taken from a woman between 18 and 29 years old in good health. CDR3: CASSLAGTNRYNEQFF. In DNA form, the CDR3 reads TGTGCCAGCAGCTTAGCCGGGACTAACAGGTACAATGAGCAGTTCTTC.